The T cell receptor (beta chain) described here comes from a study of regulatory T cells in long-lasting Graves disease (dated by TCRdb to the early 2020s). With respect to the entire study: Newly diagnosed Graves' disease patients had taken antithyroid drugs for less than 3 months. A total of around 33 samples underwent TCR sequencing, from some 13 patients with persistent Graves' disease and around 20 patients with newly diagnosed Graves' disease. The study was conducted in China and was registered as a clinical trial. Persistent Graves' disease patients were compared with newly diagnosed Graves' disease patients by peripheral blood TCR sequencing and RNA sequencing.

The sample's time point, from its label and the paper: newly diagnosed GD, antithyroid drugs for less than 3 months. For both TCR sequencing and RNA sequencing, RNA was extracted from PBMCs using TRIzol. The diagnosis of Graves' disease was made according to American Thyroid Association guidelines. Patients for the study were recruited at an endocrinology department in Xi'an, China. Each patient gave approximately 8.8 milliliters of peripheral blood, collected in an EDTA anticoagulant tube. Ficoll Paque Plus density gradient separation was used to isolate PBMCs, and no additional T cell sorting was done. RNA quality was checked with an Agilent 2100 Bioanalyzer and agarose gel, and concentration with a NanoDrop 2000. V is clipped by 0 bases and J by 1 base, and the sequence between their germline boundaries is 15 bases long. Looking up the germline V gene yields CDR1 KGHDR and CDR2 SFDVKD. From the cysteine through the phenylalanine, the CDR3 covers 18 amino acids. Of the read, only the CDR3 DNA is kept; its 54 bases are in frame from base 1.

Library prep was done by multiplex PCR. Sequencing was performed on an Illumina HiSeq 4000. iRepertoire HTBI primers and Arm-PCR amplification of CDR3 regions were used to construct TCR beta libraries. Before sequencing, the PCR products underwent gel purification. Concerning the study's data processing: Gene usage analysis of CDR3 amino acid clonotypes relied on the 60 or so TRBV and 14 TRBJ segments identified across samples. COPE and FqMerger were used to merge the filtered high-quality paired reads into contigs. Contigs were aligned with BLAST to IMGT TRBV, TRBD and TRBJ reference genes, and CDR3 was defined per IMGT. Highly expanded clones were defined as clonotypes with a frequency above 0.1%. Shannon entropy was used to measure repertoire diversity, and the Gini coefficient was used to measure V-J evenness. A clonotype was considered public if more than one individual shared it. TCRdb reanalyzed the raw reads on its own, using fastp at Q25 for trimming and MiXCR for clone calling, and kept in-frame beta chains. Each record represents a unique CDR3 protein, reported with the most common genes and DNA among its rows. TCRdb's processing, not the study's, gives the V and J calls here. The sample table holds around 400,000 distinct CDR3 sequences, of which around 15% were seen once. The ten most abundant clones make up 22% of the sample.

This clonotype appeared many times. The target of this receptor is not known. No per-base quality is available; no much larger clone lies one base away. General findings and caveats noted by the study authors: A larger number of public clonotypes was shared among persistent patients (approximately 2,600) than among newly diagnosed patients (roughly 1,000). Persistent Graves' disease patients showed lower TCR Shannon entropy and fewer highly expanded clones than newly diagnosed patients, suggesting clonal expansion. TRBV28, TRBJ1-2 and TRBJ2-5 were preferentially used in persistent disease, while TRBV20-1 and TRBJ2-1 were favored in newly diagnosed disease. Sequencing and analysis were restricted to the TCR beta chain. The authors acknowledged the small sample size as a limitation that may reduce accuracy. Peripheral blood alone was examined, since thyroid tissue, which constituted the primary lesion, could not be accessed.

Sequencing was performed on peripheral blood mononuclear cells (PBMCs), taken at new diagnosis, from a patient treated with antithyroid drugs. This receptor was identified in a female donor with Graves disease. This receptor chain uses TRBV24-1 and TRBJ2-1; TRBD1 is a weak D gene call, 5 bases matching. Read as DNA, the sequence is TGTGCCACCAGTGATTTGCAAGGGGCAGGGCATTCCTACAATGAGCAGTTCTTC. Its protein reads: CATSDLQGAGHSYNEQFF.